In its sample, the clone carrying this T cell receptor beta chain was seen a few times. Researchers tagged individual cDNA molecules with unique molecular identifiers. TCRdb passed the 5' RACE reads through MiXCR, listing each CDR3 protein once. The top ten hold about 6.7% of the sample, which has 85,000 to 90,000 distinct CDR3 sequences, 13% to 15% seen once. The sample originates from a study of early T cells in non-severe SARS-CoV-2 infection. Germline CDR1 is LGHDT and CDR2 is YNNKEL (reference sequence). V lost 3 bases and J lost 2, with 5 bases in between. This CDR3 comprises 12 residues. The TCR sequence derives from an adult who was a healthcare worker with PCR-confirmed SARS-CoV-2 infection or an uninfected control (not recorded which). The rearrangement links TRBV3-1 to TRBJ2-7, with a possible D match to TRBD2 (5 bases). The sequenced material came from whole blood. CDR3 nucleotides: TGTGCCAGCAGCCAGACTACCTACGAGCAGTACTTC. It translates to CASSQTTYEQYF.